Listed below are T cell receptor beta chains from one sample, sequenced in a study of blood T cells in healthy people across ages. TCRdb analysed the 5' RACE reads with MiXCR anew, one entry per CDR3 protein. This sample has fewer than 2,000,000 distinct CDR3 sequences, with 34% found just once. Sample: blood. These receptors all come from a woman in her thirties in good health. Both conserved end residues are part of each CDR3. The D gene is left open where the match is weak. Clone size appears in some rows only: once, few, many, or a class for an expanded clone.

clone_size,v_call,j_call,d_call,cdr3_nt,cdr3_aa
few,TRBV30,TRBJ2-7,.,TGTGCCTGGAGTCCCTCAGGGCCCGAGCAGTACTTC,CAWSPSGPEQYF
many,TRBV6-5,TRBJ2-7,.,TGTGCCAGCAGCAACCACTACGAGCAGTACTTC,CASSNHYEQYF
many,TRBV4-1,TRBJ2-7,.,TGCGCCAGCAGCCAAGACCGGGCTCCGACCTACGAGCAGTACTTC,CASSQDRAPTYEQYF
few,TRBV6-2/TRBV6-3,TRBJ2-3,.,TGTGCCAGCAGGCCGCTAGGGACAGATACGCAGTATTTT,CASRPLGTDTQYF
.,TRBV15,TRBJ2-1,TRBD1,TGTGCCACCAGCAACCTAGCGAGAGGACAGGGGAATGAGCAGTTCTTC,CATSNLARGQGNEQFF
.,TRBV20-1,TRBJ2-5,.,TGCAGTGCTAGAGATTGGTTAGAGAGAGTAAAAGAGACCCAGTACTTC,CSARDWLERVKETQYF
few,TRBV4-1,TRBJ2-1,.,TGCGCCAGCAGCCAAGACCAGGGATACTACGAGCAGTTCTTC,CASSQDQGYYEQFF
.,TRBV2,TRBJ2-1,TRBD1,TGTGCCAGTCAGACAGGGGTAAAGAATGAGCAGTTCTTC,CASQTGVKNEQFF
many,TRBV24-1,TRBJ2-1,TRBD2,TGTGCCACCATCCGGACTAGCGTGCTTCGGAATGAGCAGTTCTTC,CATIRTSVLRNEQFF
many,TRBV10-3,TRBJ1-2,TRBD1,TGTGCCATCAGTCTTCTACAGGGGAAATACGACTATGGCTACACCTTC,CAISLLQGKYDYGYTF
many,TRBV5-1,TRBJ2-3,.,TGCGCCAGCAGCTTGGAGGGGATCACAGATACGCAGTATTTT,CASSLEGITDTQYF
few,TRBV27,TRBJ2-5,.,TGTGCCAGCAGTTTCACTTGGACAGCACAAGAGACCCAGTACTTC,CASSFTWTAQETQYF
few,TRBV27,TRBJ2-7,.,TGTGCCAGCACCCCGGTCGGGGGCTCCTACGAGCAGTACTTC,CASTPVGGSYEQYF
few,TRBV3-1,TRBJ2-5,TRBD2,TGTGCCAGCAGCCAAGTCGTAGCGGGAGGCCAAGAGACCCAGTACTTC,CASSQVVAGGQETQYF
.,TRBV6-1,TRBJ1-2,.,TGTGCCAGCAGTGAAGGGGGGGGCGCGAACGATGGCTACACCTTC,CASSEGGGANDGYTF